This T cell receptor beta chain was identified during a study of blood T cell repertoires in COVID-19. As for the study in general: The United States, Italy and Spain were the sources of the acute and convalescent COVID-19 samples.

Germline V lookup: CDR1 SGHAT, CDR2 FQNNGV. The V end lost 5 bases, the J end lost 3 bases, and 14 bases lay between the germline ends. This CDR3 spans 15 amino acids. Assignment of participants to cohorts was predicated upon participant-reported clinical history. Recovery among Cohort 3 donors was established by two negative PCRs, clearance, or symptom resolution. Per the authors' pipeline: Amplifying reference gene primers gave estimates of nucleated cell counts. Assay: immunoSEQ multiplex PCR; the TCRdb copy retains only in-frame clones and omits some. V, J and clone size derive from that table, while D and trimming were established from the DNA sequence. The sample contains over 200,000 clones, around nine tenths of which appear only once.

This TCR was sampled from a man aged 25-45 years who had recovered from COVID-19. Sequenced input: PBMCs or T cells enriched from blood (not recorded which). The chain couples TRBV11-2 to TRBJ1-5, with D possibly being TRBD1 (6 bases). The DNA for the CDR3 is TGTGCCAGCAGCATAGTCCCAGGGGACAATCAGCCCCAGCATTTT. This sequence encodes CASSIVPGDNQPQHF.